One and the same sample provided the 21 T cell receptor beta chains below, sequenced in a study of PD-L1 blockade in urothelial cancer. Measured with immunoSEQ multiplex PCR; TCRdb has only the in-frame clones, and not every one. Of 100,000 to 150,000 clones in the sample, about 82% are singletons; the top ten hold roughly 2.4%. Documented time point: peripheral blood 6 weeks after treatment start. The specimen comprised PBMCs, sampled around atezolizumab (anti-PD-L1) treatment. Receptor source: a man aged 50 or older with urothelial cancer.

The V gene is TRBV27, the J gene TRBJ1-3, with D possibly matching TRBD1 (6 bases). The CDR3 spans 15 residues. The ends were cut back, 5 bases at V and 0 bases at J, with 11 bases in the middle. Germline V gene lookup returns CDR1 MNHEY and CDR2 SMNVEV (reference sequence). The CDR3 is CASSAGAHSGNTIYF. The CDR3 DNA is TGTGCCAGCAGTGCGGGGGCTCACTCTGGAAACACCATATATTTT.

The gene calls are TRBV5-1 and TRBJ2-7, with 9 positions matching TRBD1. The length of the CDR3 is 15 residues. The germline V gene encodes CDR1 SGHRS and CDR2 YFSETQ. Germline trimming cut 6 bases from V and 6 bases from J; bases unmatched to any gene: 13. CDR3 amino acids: CASNTATGGSGEQYF. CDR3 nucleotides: TGCGCCAGCAACACCGCGACAGGGGGGAGTGGCGAGCAGTACTTC.

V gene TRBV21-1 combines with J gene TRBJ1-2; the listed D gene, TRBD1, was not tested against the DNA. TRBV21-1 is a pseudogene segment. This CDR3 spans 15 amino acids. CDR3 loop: CAEPVKTGDRGGYTF. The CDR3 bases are TGTGCCGAGCCCGTAAAGACAGGGGACCGGGGAGGCTACACCTTC.

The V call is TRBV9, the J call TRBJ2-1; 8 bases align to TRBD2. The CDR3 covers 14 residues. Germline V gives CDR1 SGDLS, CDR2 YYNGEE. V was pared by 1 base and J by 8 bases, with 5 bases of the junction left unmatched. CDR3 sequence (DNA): TGTGCCAGCAGCGTAAGGACTAGCTTCGATGAGCAGTTCTTC. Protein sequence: CASSVRTSFDEQFF.

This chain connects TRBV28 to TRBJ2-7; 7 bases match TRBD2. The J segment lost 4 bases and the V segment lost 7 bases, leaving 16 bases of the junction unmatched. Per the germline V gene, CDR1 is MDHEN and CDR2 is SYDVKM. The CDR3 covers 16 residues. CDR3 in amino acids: CASTERGREGKYEQYF. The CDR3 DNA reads TGTGCCAGCACGGAAAGAGGGAGGGAGGGTAAATACGAGCAGTACTTC. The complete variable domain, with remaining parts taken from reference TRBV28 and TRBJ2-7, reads DVKVTQSSRYLVKRTGEKVFLECVQDMDHENMFWYRQDPGLGLRLIYFSYDVKMKEKGDIPEGYSVSREKKERFSLILESASTNQTSMYLCASTERGREGKYEQYFGPGTRLTVT.

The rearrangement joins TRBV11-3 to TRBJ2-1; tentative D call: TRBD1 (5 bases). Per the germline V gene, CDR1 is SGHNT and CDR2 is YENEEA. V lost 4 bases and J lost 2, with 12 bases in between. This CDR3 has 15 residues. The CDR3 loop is CASSYRVGPYNEQFF. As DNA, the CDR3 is TGTGCCAGCAGCTACCGGGTGGGGCCCTACAATGAGCAGTTCTTC.

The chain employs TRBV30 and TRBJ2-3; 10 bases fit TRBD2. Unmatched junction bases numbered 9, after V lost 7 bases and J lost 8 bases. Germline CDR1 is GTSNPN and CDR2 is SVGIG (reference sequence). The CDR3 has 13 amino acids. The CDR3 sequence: CAFQREGPGTQYF. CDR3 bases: TGTGCCTTCCAGCGGGAGGGCCCAGGTACGCAGTATTTT.

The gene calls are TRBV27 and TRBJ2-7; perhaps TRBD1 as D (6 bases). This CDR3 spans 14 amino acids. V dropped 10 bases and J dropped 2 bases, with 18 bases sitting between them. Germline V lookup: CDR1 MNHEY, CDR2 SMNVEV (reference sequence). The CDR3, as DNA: TGTGCCACCCGCACCGGACGGGACACCTACGAGCAGTACTTC. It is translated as CATRTGRDTYEQYF.

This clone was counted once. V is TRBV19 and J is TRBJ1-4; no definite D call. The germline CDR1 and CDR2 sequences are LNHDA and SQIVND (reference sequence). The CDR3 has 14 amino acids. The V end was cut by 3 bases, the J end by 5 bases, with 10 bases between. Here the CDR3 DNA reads TGTGCCAGTAGTATTCCACAGAGCAATGAAAAACTGTTTTTT. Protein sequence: CASSIPQSNEKLFF.

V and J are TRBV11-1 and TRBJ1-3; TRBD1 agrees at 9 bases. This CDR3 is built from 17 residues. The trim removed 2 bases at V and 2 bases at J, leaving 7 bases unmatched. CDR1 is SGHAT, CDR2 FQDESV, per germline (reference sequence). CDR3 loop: CASSLTTGGLTGNTIYF. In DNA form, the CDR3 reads TGTGCCAGCAGCTTAACCACAGGGGGCCTAACTGGAAACACCATATATTTT. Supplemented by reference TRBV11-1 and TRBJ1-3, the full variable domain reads EAEVAQSPRYKITEKSQAVAFWCDPISGHATLYWYRQILGQGPELLVQFQDESVVDDSQLPKDRFSAERLKGVDSTLKIQPAELGDSAMYLCASSLTTGGLTGNTIYFGEGSWLTVV.

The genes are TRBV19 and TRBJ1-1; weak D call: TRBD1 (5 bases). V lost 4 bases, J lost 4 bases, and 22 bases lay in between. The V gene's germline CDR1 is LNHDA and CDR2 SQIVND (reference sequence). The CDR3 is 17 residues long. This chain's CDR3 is CASSTSGGYSRGTEAFF. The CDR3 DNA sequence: TGTGCCAGTAGTACCTCGGGGGGGTACTCTCGAGGCACTGAAGCTTTCTTT.

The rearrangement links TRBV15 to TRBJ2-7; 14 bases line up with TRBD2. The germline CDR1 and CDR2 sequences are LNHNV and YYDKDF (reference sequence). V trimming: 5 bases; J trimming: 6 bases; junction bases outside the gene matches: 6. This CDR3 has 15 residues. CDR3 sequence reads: CATSGGTSGSAEQYF. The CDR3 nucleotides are TGTGCCACCAGCGGAGGGACTAGCGGGAGTGCCGAGCAGTACTTC.

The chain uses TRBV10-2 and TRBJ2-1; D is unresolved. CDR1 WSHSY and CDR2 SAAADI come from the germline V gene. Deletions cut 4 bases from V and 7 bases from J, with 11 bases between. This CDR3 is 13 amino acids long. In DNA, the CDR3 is TGCGCCAGCAGTGGTAACGACTTGAATGAGCAGTTCTTC. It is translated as CASSGNDLNEQFF.

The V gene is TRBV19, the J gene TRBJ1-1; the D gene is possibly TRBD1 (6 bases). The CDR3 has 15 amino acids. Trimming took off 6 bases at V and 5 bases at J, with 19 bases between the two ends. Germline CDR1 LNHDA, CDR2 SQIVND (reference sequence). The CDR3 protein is CASSSPGADSTEAFF. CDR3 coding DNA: TGTGCCAGTAGCTCCCCAGGGGCTGATTCGACTGAAGCTTTCTTT.

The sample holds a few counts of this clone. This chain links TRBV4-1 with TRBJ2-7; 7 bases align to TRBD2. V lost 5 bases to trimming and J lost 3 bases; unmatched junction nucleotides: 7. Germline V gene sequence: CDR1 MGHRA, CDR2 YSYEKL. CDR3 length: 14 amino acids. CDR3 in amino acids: CASSSPGGIYEQYF. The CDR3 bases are TGCGCCAGCAGCTCCCCGGGGGGAATCTACGAGCAGTACTTC.

The CDR3 here is CASIPGGNTDTQYF. The CDR3 region has the DNA TGTGCCAGCATCCCTGGCGGAAACACAGATACGCAGTATTTT. This sequence joins TRBV11-1 and TRBJ2-3; D unresolved. This CDR3 spans 14 amino acids. The V end was cut by 7 bases, the J end by 2 bases, with 13 bases between. Germline V gene sequence: CDR1 SGHAT, CDR2 FQDESV (reference sequence).

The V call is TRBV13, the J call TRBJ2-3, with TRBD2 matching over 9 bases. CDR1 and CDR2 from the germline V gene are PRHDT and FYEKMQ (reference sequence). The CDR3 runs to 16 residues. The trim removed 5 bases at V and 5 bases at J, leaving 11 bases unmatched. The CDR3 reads CASSLRIAGVEDTQYF. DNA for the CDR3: TGTGCCAGCAGCCTTAGAATAGCGGGAGTGGAAGATACGCAGTATTTT.

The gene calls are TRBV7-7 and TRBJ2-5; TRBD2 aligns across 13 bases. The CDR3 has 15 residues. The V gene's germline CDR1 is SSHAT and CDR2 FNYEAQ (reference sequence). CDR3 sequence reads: CATTRLAGGQETQYF. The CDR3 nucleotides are TGTGCTACCACCAGACTAGCGGGAGGTCAAGAGACCCAGTACTTC.

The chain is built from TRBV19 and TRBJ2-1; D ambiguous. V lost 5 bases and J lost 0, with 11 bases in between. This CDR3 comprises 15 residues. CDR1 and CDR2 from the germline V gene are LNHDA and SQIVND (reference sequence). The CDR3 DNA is TGTGCCAGTAGTCCTCGCGAGAGCTCCTACAATGAGCAGTTCTTC. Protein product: CASSPRESSYNEQFF.

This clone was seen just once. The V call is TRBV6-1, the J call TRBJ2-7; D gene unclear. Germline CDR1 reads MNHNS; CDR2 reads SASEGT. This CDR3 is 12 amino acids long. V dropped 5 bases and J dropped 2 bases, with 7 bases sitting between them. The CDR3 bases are TGTGCCAGCAGTTCCGACACCTACGAGCAGTACTTC. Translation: CASSSDTYEQYF.

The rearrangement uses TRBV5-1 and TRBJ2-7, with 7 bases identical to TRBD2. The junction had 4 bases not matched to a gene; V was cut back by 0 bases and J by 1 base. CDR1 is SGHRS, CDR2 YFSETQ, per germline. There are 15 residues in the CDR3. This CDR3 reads CASSLGGSLSYEQYF. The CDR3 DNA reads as TGCGCCAGCAGCTTGGGCGGGAGTCTGTCCTACGAGCAGTACTTC.